These 27 T cell receptor beta chains share one sample of origin, sequenced in a study of T-cell memory formation after mild COVID-19. TCRdb reprocessed the 5' RACE reads via MiXCR and lists one record per CDR3 protein. The sample carries over 450,000 distinct CDR3 sequences, about a fifth recorded once. Specimen: PBMCs or a T cell subset sorted from them (not recorded which). The receptors shown here come from an adult woman who had mild COVID-19 (a few samples of this study predate the infection). Cell type and time point are not known.

The V call is TRBV18, the J call TRBJ2-7; D is undetermined. The CDR3 runs to 12 residues. CDR1 is KGHSH and CDR2 is LQKENI in the germline V gene. Trimming took 2 bases from V and 7 from J, leaving 9 bases between them. The CDR3, as DNA: TGTGCCAGCTCACCAGACCGCTGGGAGCAGTACTTC. This sequence encodes CASSPDRWEQYF.

The chain couples TRBV7-8 to TRBJ1-1, with no clear D. Looked up from germline, CDR1 is SGHVS and CDR2 is FQNEAQ. The CDR3 length is 14 residues. V lost 4 bases, J lost 4 bases, and 13 bases lay in between. CDR3 coding DNA: TGTGCCAGCAGCTCGAGTCTCACCCTCACTGAAGCTTTCTTT. Translated: CASSSSLTLTEAFF.

This rearrangement joins TRBV7-9 to TRBJ1-6; unclear D gene. CDR1 SEHNR and CDR2 FQNEAQ come from the germline V gene (reference sequence). The CDR3 is 15 amino acids. Trimming shortened V by 4 bases and J by 6 bases, and 13 bases separated the two germline ends. CDR3 DNA sequence: TGTGCCAGCAGCTCCGCGACTAGGCGTAATTCACCCCTCCACTTT. Protein product: CASSSATRRNSPLHF.

The rearrangement uses TRBV3-1 and TRBJ2-1, with D possibly being TRBD2 (6 bases). In germline, CDR1 is LGHDT, CDR2 YNNKEL (reference sequence). The CDR3 spans 16 residues. Trimming stripped 0 bases from V and 8 bases from J, with 17 bases between. As DNA, the CDR3 is TGTGCCAGCAGCCAAGATCCTGCTTGGACTACCCATGAGCAGTTCTTC. Its protein product is CASSQDPAWTTHEQFF.

This clonotype occurred a few times. The rearrangement uses TRBV20-1 and TRBJ1-6; weak D call: TRBD1 (5 bases). V was shortened by 0 bases and J by 6 bases, with 12 bases between the two germline ends. This CDR3 is built from 15 residues. From germline, CDR1 is DFQATT and CDR2 SNEGSKA (reference sequence). CDR3 loop: CSARDHRGVNSPLHF. The CDR3 coding sequence is TGCAGTGCTAGAGATCACCGAGGGGTTAATTCACCCCTCCACTTT.

This clonotype showed up just a few times. This chain uses TRBV6-5 with TRBJ2-2; 8 bases are shared with TRBD1. The CDR3 is 15 amino acids. CDR1 is MNHEY and CDR2 is SVGAGI in the germline V gene. Trimming at V came to 6 bases and at J to 6 bases, leaving 9 bases not matched to a gene. DNA of the CDR3: TGTGCCAGCAGCTTTGGACAGGGAGTGCCCGGGGAGCTGTTTTTT. Protein sequence: CASSFGQGVPGELFF.

CDR3: CASSKGGSGFNTDTQYF. The CDR3 nucleotides are TGTGCCAGCAGCAAAGGTGGTAGCGGTTTCAACACAGATACGCAGTATTTT. V is TRBV7-2 and J is TRBJ2-3; D might be TRBD2 (6 bases). This CDR3 spans 17 amino acids. CDR1 SGHTA and CDR2 FQGNSA come from the germline V gene. Trimming took off 5 bases at V and 2 bases at J, with 20 bases between the two ends.

This clonotype was found a few times. The chain employs TRBV10-3 and TRBJ2-5, with TRBD2 matching 10 bases. Germline CDR1 ENHRY, CDR2 SYGVKD. This CDR3 has 16 amino acids. V dropped 5 bases and J dropped 0; count of bases not matched to a gene: 6. Here the CDR3 DNA reads TGTGCCATCAGTCATCAACTAGCGGGACACCAAGAGACCCAGTACTTC. Amino acid sequence: CAISHQLAGHQETQYF.

The chain uses TRBV9 and TRBJ2-7; TRBD2 matches 9 bases. The J segment lost 5 bases and the V segment lost 5 bases, leaving 8 bases of the junction unmatched. This CDR3 spans 14 amino acids. Per the germline V gene, CDR1 is SGDLS and CDR2 is YYNGEE. DNA for the CDR3: TGTGCCAGCAGTCGTGGCGGGAGGGCCAACGAGCAGTACTTC. It specifies CASSRGGRANEQYF.

There are a few counts of this clonotype. The CDR3 coding sequence is TGTGCCAGCAGGGCCTGGGGGGACAGCGCCTACGAGCAGTACTTC. Translated, it gives CASRAWGDSAYEQYF. V gene TRBV7-9 combines with J gene TRBJ2-7; perhaps TRBD1 as D (7 bases). Germline assignment: CDR1 SEHNR and CDR2 FQNEAQ (reference sequence). Between the trimmed V and J ends, which lost 6 bases and 2 bases, there was a span of 17 bases. This CDR3 region has 15 residues. Supplemented by reference TRBV7-9 and TRBJ2-7, the full variable domain reads DTGVSQNPRHKITKRGQNVTFRCDPISEHNRLYWYRQTLGQGPEFLTYFQNEAQLEKSRLLSDRFSAERPKGSFSTLEIQRTEQGDSAMYLCASRAWGDSAYEQYFGPGTRLTVT.

This clonotype has a count of ten or more. The gene calls are TRBV6-2 or TRBV6-3 and TRBJ2-1; D may match TRBD1 or TRBD2 (5 bases each). This CDR3 is built from 13 residues. The germline CDR1 and CDR2 sequences are MNHEY and SVGEGT. Trimming removed 4 bases at V and 5 bases at J, with 9 bases between. The CDR3: CASSWGRNNEQFF. The CDR3 DNA follows: TGTGCCAGCAGTTGGGGACGGAACAATGAGCAGTTCTTC.

The chain carries TRBV9 and TRBJ1-1; the D gene is possibly TRBD1 (5 bases). Trimming took off 4 bases at V and 0 bases at J, with 16 bases between the two ends. The CDR3 length is 16 residues. CDR1 and CDR2 (germline): SGDLS, YYNGEE. Here the CDR3 reads CASSTSGRGMNTEAFF. CDR3 sequence (DNA): TGTGCCAGCAGCACCTCCGGCCGGGGGATGAACACTGAAGCTTTCTTT. Variable domain in full (rest from reference TRBV9 and TRBJ1-1): DSGVTQTPKHLITATGQRVTLRCSPRSGDLSVYWYQQSLDQGLQFLIQYYNGEERAKGNILERFSAQQFPDLHSELNLSSLELGDSALYFCASSTSGRGMNTEAFFGQGTRLTVV.

This clonotype has more than one count but fewer than ten. The genes are TRBV20-1 and TRBJ2-5; D may be TRBD1 (6 bases). The CDR3 extends over 18 amino acids. Germline V CDR1 and CDR2: DFQATT, SNEGSKA (reference sequence). The V gene lost 0 bases and the J gene lost 5 bases, with 25 bases spanning the gap. The CDR3 sequence is CSARDARLGTRSGETQYF. The CDR3 bases are TGCAGTGCTAGAGATGCCCGTCTGGGGACAAGGTCAGGGGAGACCCAGTACTTC.

This clonotype turned up a few times. This chain joins TRBV30 and TRBJ2-1, with D hard to call. Germline CDR1 reads GTSNPN; CDR2 reads SVGIG (reference sequence). Trimming removed 0 bases from V and 9 bases from J, with 9 bases in between. The CDR3 consists of 12 residues. The CDR3 region has the DNA TGTGCCTGGAGTGTGGTATCCACTGAGCAGTTCTTC. Protein sequence: CAWSVVSTEQFF.

This sequence joins TRBV7-2 and TRBJ2-7, with TRBD1 matching over 9 bases. The CDR3 extends over 13 amino acids. Germline assignment: CDR1 SGHTA and CDR2 FQGNSA. V lost 6 bases and J lost 4; bases outside the gene matches: 4. The CDR3 loop reads CASRLQGAYEQYF. The CDR3 DNA reads as TGTGCCAGCAGGTTACAGGGGGCTTACGAGCAGTACTTC.

There are a few counts of this clonotype. The rearrangement joins TRBV12-3 or TRBV12-4 to TRBJ2-1; tentative D call: TRBD2 (6 bases). V was cut by 5 bases and J by 5 bases, with 16 bases left in between. The CDR3 is made up of 15 amino acids. The CDR3: CASSPQLAADNEQFF. CDR3 nucleotide sequence: TGTGCCAGCAGTCCTCAACTAGCCGCTGACAATGAGCAGTTCTTC.

This clonotype occurred a few times. The chain combines TRBV20-1 with TRBJ2-4; the match to TRBD2 covers 8 bases. CDR1 is DFQATT, CDR2 SNEGSKA, per germline (reference sequence). The CDR3 runs 17 residues. The CDR3 here is CSARVSGTGIAKNIQYF. The CDR3 bases are TGCTCCGCTAGAGTTAGCGGGACCGGGATAGCCAAAAACATTCAGTACTTC.

This chain uses TRBV24-1 with TRBJ2-1; tentatively, D is TRBD1 or TRBD2 (5 bases each). Germline V CDR1 and CDR2: KGHDR, SFDVKD. CDR3 length: 15 residues. Trimming removed 10 bases at V and 4 bases at J, with 19 bases between. The CDR3 spells CATSWGSIPYNEQFF. The DNA of the CDR3 is TGTGCCACGTCTTGGGGGTCCATCCCGTACAATGAGCAGTTCTTC.

This clonotype was detected many times. One end of the junction fails to match germline, which may point to a read error. The chain uses TRBV4-3 and TRBJ2-3, with D perhaps TRBD1 or TRBD2 (5 bases each). CDR1 is LGHNA and CDR2 is YSLEER in the germline V gene. This CDR3 is 13 amino acids long. CDR3: CASSPQGADTQYF. Written as DNA, the CDR3 is TGTGCCAGCAGCCCGCAGGGAGCAGATACGCAGTATTTT.

This clonotype was picked up a small number of times. This sequence joins TRBV5-1 and TRBJ1-3; possibly TRBD1 for D (6 bases). CDR1 and CDR2 (germline): SGHRS, YFSETQ. CDR3 size: 14 residues. The ends were cut back, 3 bases at V and 4 bases at J, with 11 bases in the middle. CDR3 amino acids: CASSSGTPGNTIYF. CDR3 DNA: TGCGCCAGCAGCTCCGGGACACCGGGAAACACCATATATTTT.

A few counts support this clonotype. The chain joins TRBV6-5 to TRBJ2-2; D uncertain. Germline CDR1 reads MNHEY; CDR2 reads SVGAGI. V lost 5 bases, J lost 6 bases, and 7 bases lay in between. The length of the CDR3 is 12 residues. The CDR3 loop reads CASSVSAGELFF. CDR3 in DNA: TGTGCCAGCAGTGTCTCCGCCGGGGAGCTGTTTTTT.

The chain combines TRBV15 with TRBJ1-1, with 7 bases identical to TRBD1. With V trimmed by 3 bases and J by 3 bases, 10 bases remained unmatched. The CDR3 contains 16 residues. Germline CDR1 reads LNHNV; CDR2 reads YYDKDF (reference sequence). The CDR3 reads CATSSLGTVGDTEAFF. The CDR3 DNA is TGTGCCACCAGCAGTCTAGGGACAGTCGGAGACACTGAAGCTTTCTTT.

This clonotype has more than one count but fewer than ten. This chain links TRBV12-3 or TRBV12-4 with TRBJ1-1, with TRBD1 matching 7 bases. V dropped 8 bases and J dropped 1; count of bases not matched to a gene: 10. The CDR3 totals 15 residues. The chain's CDR3 is CASGATTGSNTEAFF. CDR3 bases: TGTGCCAGCGGAGCAACGACAGGGTCGAACACTGAAGCTTTCTTT.

This clonotype was observed a few times. This sequence joins TRBV6-2 or TRBV6-3 and TRBJ2-5; D gene uncertain. V shed 4 bases and J shed 4 bases, with 19 bases lying between them. This CDR3 is 16 amino acids long. CDR1 is MNHEY and CDR2 is SVGEGT in the germline V gene. The CDR3 region has the DNA TGTGCCAGCAGTTTTACGATGGACGCTTTCCGAGAGACCCAGTACTTC. This codes for CASSFTMDAFRETQYF.

The chain joins TRBV12-3 or TRBV12-4 to TRBJ2-1; 9 bases are shared with TRBD2. V lost 5 bases, J lost 6 bases, and 17 bases stayed unmatched. The CDR3 spans 18 residues. The CDR3 nucleotides read TGTGCCAGCAGTCCCTCGGGTAGCGGGAGATACACGCTCAATGAGCAGTTCTTC. This gives the protein CASSPSGSGRYTLNEQFF.

The CDR3 is CASSLVVTGDTGELFF. CDR3 bases: TGTGCCAGCAGCTTAGTAGTGACAGGGGACACCGGGGAGCTGTTTTTT. The chain is built from TRBV11-2 and TRBJ2-2, with 8 bases that match TRBD1. V shed 1 base and J 3 bases; nucleotides not matched to a gene: 4. The CDR3 has 16 amino acids. Germline loops: CDR1 SGHAT, CDR2 FQNNGV.

This clonotype has just a few counts. The chain employs TRBV18 and TRBJ2-1; 11 bases match TRBD2. V gave up 2 bases and J gave up 8 bases; unmatched junction bases: 8. The CDR3 runs 16 residues. Germline CDR1 is KGHSH and CDR2 is LQKENI. CDR3: CASSPFTSGSLDEQFF. DNA of the CDR3: TGTGCCAGCTCACCATTCACTAGCGGGAGTTTGGATGAGCAGTTCTTC.